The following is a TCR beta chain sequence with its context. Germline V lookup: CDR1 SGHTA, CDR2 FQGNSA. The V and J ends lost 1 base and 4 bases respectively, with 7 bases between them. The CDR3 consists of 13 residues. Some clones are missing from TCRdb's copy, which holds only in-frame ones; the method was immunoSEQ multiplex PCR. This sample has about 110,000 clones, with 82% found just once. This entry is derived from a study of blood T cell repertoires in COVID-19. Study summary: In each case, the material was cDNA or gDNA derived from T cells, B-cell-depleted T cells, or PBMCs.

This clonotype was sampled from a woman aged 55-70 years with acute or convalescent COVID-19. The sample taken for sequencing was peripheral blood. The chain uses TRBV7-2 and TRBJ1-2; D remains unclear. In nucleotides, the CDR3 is TGTGCCAGCAGCTTAGAGGGAGCCTATGGCTACACCTTC. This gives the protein CASSLEGAYGYTF.